The T cell receptor beta chain described here comes from a study of blood T cell repertoires in COVID-19. Study in general: Sites across the United States, Italy and Spain contributed samples from acute and convalescent COVID-19. The cDNA or gDNA used as material had been derived from T cells, B-cell-depleted T cells, or PBMCs.

The trim removed 5 bases at V and 9 bases at J, leaving 7 bases unmatched. This CDR3 region has 14 residues. Per germline, CDR1 SGHVS and CDR2 FQNEAQ. Per the study methods: Researchers report that nucleated cell counts were estimated from reference gene primer amplification. Sequencing used immunoSEQ multiplex PCR; TCRdb keeps in-frame clones, though not all of them. V and J calls and clone size come straight from that table; D and trimming were deduced from the DNA. The table shows around 150,000 clones, with about three quarters occurring only once. Sequencing was performed on peripheral blood. This TCR came from a man over 45 with acute or convalescent COVID-19. The chain joins TRBV7-8 to TRBJ1-6, with 7 bases matching TRBD1. CDR3 nucleotide sequence: TGTGCCAGCAGCCCCGGGACAGTGGCTTCACCCCTCCACTTT. Translated: CASSPGTVASPLHF.